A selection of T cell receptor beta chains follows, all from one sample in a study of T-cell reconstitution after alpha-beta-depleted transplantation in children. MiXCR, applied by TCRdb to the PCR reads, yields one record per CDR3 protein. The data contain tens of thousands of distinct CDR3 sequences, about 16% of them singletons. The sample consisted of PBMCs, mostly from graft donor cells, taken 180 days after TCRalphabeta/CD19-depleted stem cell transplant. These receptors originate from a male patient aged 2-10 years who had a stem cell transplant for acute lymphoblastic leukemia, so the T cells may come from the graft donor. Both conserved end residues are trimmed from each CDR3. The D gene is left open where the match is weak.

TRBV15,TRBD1,ATSREAPTGKFGNTIY
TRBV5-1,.,ASSFGEQETQY
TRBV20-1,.,SAAKITYEQY
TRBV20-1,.,SAIQTGSDTQY
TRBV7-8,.,ASSLVADQFSGNTIY
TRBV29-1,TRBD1,SVNGQGHTEAF
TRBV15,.,ATSSDRGANVLT
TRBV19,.,ASSFRRVREQF
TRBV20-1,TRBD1,SARYTGAYEQY
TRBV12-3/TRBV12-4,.,ASSLFGQFNEQY
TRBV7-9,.,ASSLARHWAF
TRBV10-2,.,ASRGGSGTSTDTQY
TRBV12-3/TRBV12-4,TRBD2,ASAPRGTRGAYEQY
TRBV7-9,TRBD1,ASSLGPDRGNTEAF
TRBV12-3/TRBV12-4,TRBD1,ASRGQGSGNSPLH
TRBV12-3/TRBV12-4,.,ASSLGRAETQY
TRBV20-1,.,SANLIPRGKADEQF
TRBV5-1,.,ASSSRRSDQETQY
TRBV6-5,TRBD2,ASSSLAGGPVGNEQF
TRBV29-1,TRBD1,SVEDGDRVPETQY
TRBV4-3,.,ASSQVGGAGELF
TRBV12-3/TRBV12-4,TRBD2,ASKNLAGVTGELF
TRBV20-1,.,SARVGPYPTEAF
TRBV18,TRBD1,ASPPLDRGAEQF
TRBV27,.,ASSFLTENSPLH
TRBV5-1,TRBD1,ASSYRDSTYEQY
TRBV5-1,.,ASNLDRGGVETQY
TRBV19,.,ASSIKGRAIFTTGELF
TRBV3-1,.,ASSHNQWTVSTEAF
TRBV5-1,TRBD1,ASSTGTARDEKLF
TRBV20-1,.,SASGGDNYGYT
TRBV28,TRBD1,ASSWGVGTVYEQY
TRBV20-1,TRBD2,SAMTGGPADTQY
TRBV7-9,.,ASSLGPVDQPQH
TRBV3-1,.,ASSQEGASRMNEQF
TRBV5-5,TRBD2,ASSWGGIGQAKETQY
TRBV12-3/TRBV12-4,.,ASSLQQAGDEQF
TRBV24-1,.,ATSDSGGVETQY
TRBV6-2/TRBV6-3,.,ASSGSYSNQPQH
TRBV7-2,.,ASSFDWGNAEAF
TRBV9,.,ASSPTSSRGIQY
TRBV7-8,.,ASSLTGYGYT
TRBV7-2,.,ASSLAGLIGGYT
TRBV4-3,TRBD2,ASSQGGTSWDEQF
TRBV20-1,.,SASETWGDTQY
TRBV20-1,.,SACPRYTEAF
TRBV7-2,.,ASSLNYNEQF
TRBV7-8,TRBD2,ASSITAGTSSYNEQF
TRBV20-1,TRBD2,SATGPTTSGGYNEQF